The entry below gives a single T cell receptor (beta chain) sequence along with its context. What it binds is unknown. The data derive from a study of OX40 agonist ivuxolimab in advanced cancers. Patients who had autoimmune disease history or got systemic immunosuppression were left out. The CDR3 has 13 residues. Looked up from germline, CDR1 is SGDLS and CDR2 is YYNGEE. Trimming stripped 0 bases from V and 4 bases from J, with 5 bases between. Findings and caveats of the study: Compared with CD4+, CD8+ T cells on average had more expanded clones.

Generated by immunoSEQ multiplex PCR, the TCRdb table keeps only in-frame clones and is missing some. Of around 75,000 clones in the sample, 89% were seen once. This chain links TRBV9 with TRBJ2-1; D unclear. The TCR sequence derives from an adult with an advanced solid tumor such as melanoma, head and neck, liver or kidney cancer. The sample was CD4+ or CD8+ T cells sorted from blood, taken in a trial of the OX40 agonist ivuxolimab. Here the CDR3 DNA reads TGTGCCAGCAGCGTAGGGGTGTACAATGAGCAGTTCTTC. It codes for CASSVGVYNEQFF.